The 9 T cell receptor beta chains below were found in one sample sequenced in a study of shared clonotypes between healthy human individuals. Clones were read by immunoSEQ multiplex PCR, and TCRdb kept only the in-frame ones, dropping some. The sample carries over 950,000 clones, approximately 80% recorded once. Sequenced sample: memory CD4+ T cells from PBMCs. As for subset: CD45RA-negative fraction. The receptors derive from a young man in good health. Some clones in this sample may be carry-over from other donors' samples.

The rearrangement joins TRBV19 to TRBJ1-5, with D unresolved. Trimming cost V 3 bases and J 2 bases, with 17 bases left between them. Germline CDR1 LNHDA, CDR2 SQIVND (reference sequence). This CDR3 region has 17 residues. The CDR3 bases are TGTGCCAGTAGTATTTACGCCGGGGTCGAAGGCAATCAGCCCCAGCATTTT. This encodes CASSIYAGVEGNQPQHF.

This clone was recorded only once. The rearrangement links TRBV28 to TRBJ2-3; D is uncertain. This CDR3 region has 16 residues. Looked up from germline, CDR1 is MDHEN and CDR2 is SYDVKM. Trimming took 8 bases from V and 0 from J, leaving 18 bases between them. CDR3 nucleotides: TGTGCCAGCGAAAGCAATGATAAGATTAGCACAGATACGCAGTATTTT. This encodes CASESNDKISTDTQYF.

CDR3: CASSFQSGSPDTQYF. CDR3 in DNA: TGCGCCAGCAGCTTCCAGAGCGGGAGCCCAGATACGCAGTATTTT. The chain carries TRBV5-1 and TRBJ2-3, with TRBD2 identical over 8 bases. This CDR3 comprises 15 residues. V gave up 2 bases and J gave up 4 bases; unmatched junction bases: 6. Germline V lookup: CDR1 SGHRS, CDR2 YFSETQ. The variable domain in full, with the rest retrieved from reference TRBV5-1 and TRBJ2-3, is KAGVTQTPRYLIKTRGQQVTLSCSPISGHRSVSWYQQTPGQGLQFLFEYFSETQRNKGNFPGRFSGRQFSNSRSEMNVSTLELGDSALYLCASSFQSGSPDTQYFGPGTRLTVL.

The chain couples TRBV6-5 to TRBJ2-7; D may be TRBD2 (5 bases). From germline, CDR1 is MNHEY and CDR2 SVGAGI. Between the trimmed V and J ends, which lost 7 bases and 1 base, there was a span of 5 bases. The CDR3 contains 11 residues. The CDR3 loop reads CASTGSYEQYF. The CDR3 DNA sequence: TGTGCCAGCACGGGGTCCTACGAGCAGTACTTC.

CDR3 sequence reads: CASSLWEGAPSNQPQHF. The CDR3 coding sequence is TGTGCCAGCAGTTTATGGGAGGGGGCCCCCTCCAATCAGCCCCAGCATTTT. The rearrangement joins TRBV28 to TRBJ1-5; 7 bases agree with TRBD1. The germline gives CDR1 MDHEN, CDR2 SYDVKM. This CDR3 spans 17 amino acids. V lost 0 bases to trimming and J lost 3 bases; unmatched junction nucleotides: 8. The whole variable domain, filled in from reference TRBV28 and TRBJ1-5, reads DVKVTQSSRYLVKRTGEKVFLECVQDMDHENMFWYRQDPGLGLRLIYFSYDVKMKEKGDIPEGYSVSREKKERFSLILESASTNQTSMYLCASSLWEGAPSNQPQHFGDGTRLSIL.

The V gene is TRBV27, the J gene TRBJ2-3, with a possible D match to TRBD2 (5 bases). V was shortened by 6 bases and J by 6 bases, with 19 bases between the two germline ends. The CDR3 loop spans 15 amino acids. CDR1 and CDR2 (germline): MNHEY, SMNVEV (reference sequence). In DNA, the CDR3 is TGTGCCAGCAGACCCCCGGGTCGGGGTCGGGATACGCAGTATTTT. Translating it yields CASRPPGRGRDTQYF.

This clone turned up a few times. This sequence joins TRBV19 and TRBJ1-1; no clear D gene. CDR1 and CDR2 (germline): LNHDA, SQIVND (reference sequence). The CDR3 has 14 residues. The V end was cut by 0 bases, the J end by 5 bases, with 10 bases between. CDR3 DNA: TGTGCCAGTAGTATAGAAACCAGTCGGACTGAAGCTTTCTTT. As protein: CASSIETSRTEAFF.

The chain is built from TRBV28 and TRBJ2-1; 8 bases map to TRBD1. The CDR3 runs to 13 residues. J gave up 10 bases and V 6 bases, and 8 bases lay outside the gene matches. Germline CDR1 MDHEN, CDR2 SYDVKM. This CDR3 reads CASRSGQGLEQFF. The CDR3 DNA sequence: TGTGCCAGCAGATCCGGACAGGGTCTCGAGCAGTTCTTC.

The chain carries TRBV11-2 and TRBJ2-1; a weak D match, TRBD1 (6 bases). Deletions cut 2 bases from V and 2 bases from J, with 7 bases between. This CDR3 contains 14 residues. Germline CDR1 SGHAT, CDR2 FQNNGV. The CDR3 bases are TGTGCCAGCAGCTTACAGGGGACCTACAATGAGCAGTTCTTC. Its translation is CASSLQGTYNEQFF.